This section outlines one T cell receptor beta chain sequence together with its context. No antigen is known for it. The data belong to a study of shared clonotypes between healthy human individuals. Study results and limitations: Sequencing depth was a factor that was expected to affect clonotype sharing among donors.

Deep-level running was used for the assay. TCRdb's copy holds only in-frame clones and misses some; the assay was immunoSEQ multiplex PCR. The sample lists some 1 million clones, around 75% occurring once. The sequenced sample was memory CD4+ T cells sorted from blood. Subset here: CD45RA-negative fraction. The receptor was isolated from a young man in good health.

The CDR3 DNA is TGTGCCATCAGTGAGTCGGGGACCCCCTGGACGCAGTATTTT. It codes for CAISESGTPWTQYF. The rearrangement joins TRBV10-3 to TRBJ2-3; D is tentatively TRBD1 or TRBD2 (5 bases each). Trimming removed 0 bases from V and 9 bases from J, with 13 bases in between. Per the germline V gene, CDR1 is ENHRY and CDR2 is SYGVKD. The CDR3 contains 14 residues.